These 17 T cell receptor beta chains originate from one sample sequenced in a study of OX40 agonist ivuxolimab in advanced cancers. Profiled with immunoSEQ multiplex PCR; TCRdb holds only in-frame clones, not every one. Altogether about 84,000 clones are present, around nine tenths being singletons, with the ten largest covering 0.15% to 0.2%. This specimen was CD4+ or CD8+ T cells sorted from blood, taken in a trial of the OX40 agonist ivuxolimab. These receptors originate from an adult with an advanced solid tumor such as melanoma, head and neck, liver or kidney cancer.

This clone was detected once. The rearrangement links TRBV20-1 to TRBJ2-7; D remains unclear. With 1 base removed from V and 4 bases from J, the gap between germline ends came to 5 bases. This CDR3 is built from 11 residues. The germline V gene encodes CDR1 DFQATT and CDR2 SNEGSKA (reference sequence). This chain's CDR3 is CSARGWYEQYF. The CDR3 DNA follows: TGCAGTGCTAGAGGATGGTACGAGCAGTACTTC.

The chain employs TRBV5-1 and TRBJ2-7, with 9 bases identical to TRBD2. V dropped 4 bases and J dropped 4; count of bases not matched to a gene: 6. This CDR3 spans 14 amino acids. Germline V gene data show CDR1 as SGHRS and CDR2 as YFSETQ. Here the CDR3 reads CASSSNSGSYEQYF. CDR3 in DNA: TGCGCCAGCAGCAGTAATAGCGGGAGTTACGAGCAGTACTTC.

J is TRBJ1-6 and V is TRBV30; the match to TRBD1 covers 8 bases. CDR3 length: 13 residues. V lost 7 bases, J lost 6 bases, and 5 bases stayed unmatched. Germline lookup yields CDR1 GTSNPN and CDR2 SVGIG (reference sequence). The CDR3 DNA sequence: TGTGCCTTTCGGACAGGGAGTAATTCACCCCTCCACTTT. The encoded protein is CAFRTGSNSPLHF.

The rearrangement joins TRBV19 to TRBJ1-2; D gene ambiguous. With 5 bases removed from V and 6 bases from J, the gap between germline ends came to 13 bases. CDR1 LNHDA and CDR2 SQIVND come from the germline V gene (reference sequence). This CDR3 comprises 13 residues. For the CDR3, the DNA is TGTGCCAGTAGTTTCGGGTCGCAGGATGGCTACACCTTC. Its protein product is CASSFGSQDGYTF. The full variable domain, completed using reference TRBV19 and TRBJ1-2, is DGGITQSPKYLFRKEGQNVTLSCEQNLNHDAMYWYRQDPGQGLRLIYYSQIVNDFQKGDIAEGYSVSREKKESFPLTVTSAQKNPTAFYLCASSFGSQDGYTFGSGTRLTVV.

The chain combines TRBV25-1 with TRBJ2-1; TRBD2 matches 7 bases. CDR1 MGHDK and CDR2 SYGVNS come from the germline V gene. The CDR3 has 15 residues. Trimming removed 7 bases from V and 0 bases from J; junction bases left unmatched: 6. The DNA for the CDR3 is TGTGCCAGCACCGCTGGCGGGAGCTCCTACAATGAGCAGTTCTTC. This gives the protein CASTAGGSSYNEQFF.

The J gene is TRBJ2-7, the V gene TRBV7-9; unclear D gene. Germline V lookup: CDR1 SEHNR, CDR2 FQNEAQ (reference sequence). The CDR3 is 12 amino acids. Trimming stripped 5 bases from V and 1 base from J, with 6 bases between. Here the CDR3 reads CASSKTSYEQYF. The DNA for the CDR3 is TGTGCCAGCAGCAAGACATCCTACGAGCAGTACTTC.

V usage is TRBV28 and J usage is TRBJ1-5; D remains unclear. Germline CDR1 is MDHEN and CDR2 is SYDVKM. V lost 6 bases and J lost 11, with 23 bases in between. The CDR3 spans 15 residues. CDR3 region: CASRVIGSPPLSQHF. CDR3 sequence (DNA): TGTGCCAGCAGGGTTATCGGGAGTCCCCCCTTGTCCCAGCATTTT.

V gene TRBV9 combines with J gene TRBJ2-7; D is possibly TRBD1 (6 bases). The CDR3 has 15 amino acids. Germline values: CDR1 SGDLS, CDR2 YYNGEE. V lost 4 bases, J lost 3 bases, and 17 bases lay in between. The CDR3 spells CASSPQGRGFYEQYF. The DNA for the CDR3 is TGTGCCAGCAGCCCGCAGGGCAGGGGATTCTACGAGCAGTACTTC.

V gene TRBV12-2 combines with J gene TRBJ2-1. TRBV12-2 is termed a pseudogene. The CDR3 loop spans 12 amino acids. The CDR3 loop is CASRLEANEQFF. The CDR3 DNA is TGTGCAAGTCGCTTAGAGGCTAATGAGCAGTTCTTC.

The gene calls are TRBV5-1 and TRBJ2-3, with 11 bases that match TRBD2. CDR3 length: 15 amino acids. With V trimmed by 4 bases and J by 2 bases, 3 bases remained unmatched. The germline CDR1 and CDR2 sequences are SGHRS and YFSETQ. The CDR3 DNA follows: TGCGCCAGCAGCCTTAGCGGGAGGGACACAGATACGCAGTATTTT. It yields the protein CASSLSGRDTDTQYF.

The chain is built from TRBV19 and TRBJ2-7; D uncertain. V lost 3 bases and J 5 bases, leaving 17 bases between the germline ends. Germline values: CDR1 LNHDA, CDR2 SQIVND (reference sequence). The CDR3 consists of 15 residues. The CDR3 region is CASSIPVAKGNEQYF. The CDR3 DNA is TGTGCCAGTAGTATCCCCGTCGCTAAAGGTAACGAGCAGTACTTC.

The V and J genes are TRBV2 and TRBJ1-2; D is possibly TRBD1 (5 bases). The CDR3 is made up of 12 amino acids. CDR1 is SNHLY and CDR2 is FYNNEI in the germline V gene. The V gene lost 5 bases and the J gene lost 5 bases, with 9 bases spanning the gap. CDR3 region: CASSPQEYGYTF. The CDR3 DNA is TGTGCCAGCAGTCCACAGGAGTATGGCTACACCTTC.

The rearrangement joins TRBV21-1 to TRBJ2-7; the table's D call of TRBD2 was not tested on the DNA. TRBV21-1 is designated a pseudogene. This CDR3 has 15 amino acids. CDR3 residues: CASSIGTSGPYEQYF. CDR3 DNA: TGTGCCAGCAGCATTGGGACTAGCGGCCCCTACGAGCAGTACTTC.

This clone occurred once. The chain recombines TRBV5-4 with TRBJ1-2, with TRBD1 as a possible D gene (6 bases). Trimming removed 3 bases at V and 4 bases at J, with 13 bases between. Germline assignment: CDR1 SGHNT and CDR2 YYREEE (reference sequence). The CDR3 length is 14 residues. CDR3 nucleotide sequence: TGTGCCAGCAGCTCCCCGACAGGTACCTATGGCTACACCTTC. Its translation: CASSSPTGTYGYTF. Filled out from reference TRBV5-4 and TRBJ1-2, the complete variable domain reads ETGVTQSPTHLIKTRGQQVTLRCSSQSGHNTVSWYQQALGQGPQFIFQYYREEENGRGNFPPRFSGLQFPNYSSELNVNALELDDSALYLCASSSPTGTYGYTFGSGTRLTVV.

The genes are TRBV11-2 and TRBJ1-6; D ambiguous. This CDR3 is built from 13 residues. Germline CDR1 SGHAT, CDR2 FQNNGV. Trimming took off 5 bases at V and 10 bases at J, with 12 bases between the two ends. The CDR3 nucleotides are TGTGCCAGCAGCCCCGGTGGGTACTCACCCCTCCACTTT. Its protein product is CASSPGGYSPLHF.

The chain uses TRBV6-7 and TRBJ1-5; 7 bases are shared with TRBD1. TRBV6-7 qualifies as an ORF whose function is uncertain. Germline trimming cut 0 bases from V and 0 bases from J; bases unmatched to any gene: 14. The CDR3 length is 20 residues. The CDR3 sequence: CASSYSRTGRKLYSNQPQHF. CDR3 sequence (DNA): TGTGCCAGCAGTTACTCCAGGACAGGACGCAAATTATATAGCAATCAGCCCCAGCATTTT.

This clone appeared a single time. The V gene is TRBV5-1, the J gene TRBJ2-5, with unresolved D. The germline V gene encodes CDR1 SGHRS and CDR2 YFSETQ. Trimming pared 10 bases from V and 2 bases from J, leaving 12 bases between. CDR3 length: 12 residues. CDR3 protein: CAYAPPQETQYF. In DNA, the CDR3 is TGCGCCTATGCTCCTCCTCAAGAGACCCAGTACTTC.